The sequence of this T cell receptor (beta chain) was determined in a study of vaccination effects on CD4 cells after COVID-19. On the study more broadly: Wells containing a few million PBMC each were cultured with around 9.1 IU/ml IL-2 and about 10 ug/ml peptides.

Some clones are missing from TCRdb's copy, which holds only in-frame ones; the method was immunoSEQ multiplex PCR. The table shows 37,000 or so clones, with around 79% occurring only once. This CDR3 region has 14 residues. Germline-derived CDR1 and CDR2 are KGHSH and LQKENI. The V and J ends lost 3 bases and 2 bases respectively, with 5 bases between them. Regarding this clone: The antigen is unknown.

Cultured cells yielded isolated CD4+ T cells after 10 days. The material sequenced was CD4+ T cells from PBMCs cultured without peptide, taken before COVID-19 vaccination. The sequence derives from a human donor who received a COVID-19 vaccine. The chain employs TRBV18 and TRBJ2-6; D ambiguous. CDR3 sequence (DNA): TGTGCCAGCTCACCGCCCACTGGGGCCAACGTCCTGACTTTC. It encodes CASSPPTGANVLTF.